Shown below are 18 T cell receptor beta chains from a single sample sequenced in a study of CD8+ T cells in alopecia areata. Following extraction, RNA underwent reverse transcription to cDNA, which served as the sequencing template. Clones were sequenced by immunoSEQ multiplex PCR, and TCRdb holds only the in-frame ones, with some missing. Found here are some 240,000 clones, 57% of them singletons; the top ten hold just over 0.45%. This specimen consisted of CD4+ T cells sorted from blood, obtained at week 0. The origin of the receptors is a human donor with alopecia areata.

The chain recombines TRBV6-6 with TRBJ1-2; no definite D call. The germline V gene encodes CDR1 MNHNY and CDR2 SVGAGI (reference sequence). The CDR3 is made up of 13 amino acids. Trimming stripped 6 bases from V and 3 bases from J, with 11 bases between. The CDR3 loop is CASSPRVDYGYTF. DNA of the CDR3: TGTGCCAGCAGCCCCCGGGTTGACTATGGCTACACCTTC.

V usage is TRBV4-1 and J usage is TRBJ2-5; 9 bases line up with TRBD2. The CDR3 has 17 amino acids. The V and J ends lost 2 bases and 3 bases, in that order; junction bases with no gene match: 10. CDR1 MGHRA and CDR2 YSYEKL come from the germline V gene. CDR3 nucleotide sequence: TGCGCCAGCAGCCAATCGAGCGTTTTAGCGGGAGAAGAGACCCAGTACTTC. This sequence encodes CASSQSSVLAGEETQYF.

V is TRBV18 and J is TRBJ1-2; 8 bases line up with TRBD1. V shed 6 bases and J 7 bases; nucleotides not matched to a gene: 22. The CDR3 has 18 residues. Germline V gene sequence: CDR1 KGHSH, CDR2 LQKENI. CDR3 protein: CASSSAGTGLKRGSGYTF. The CDR3 bases are TGTGCCAGCTCGTCGGCCGGGACAGGACTAAAGAGGGGTTCTGGCTACACCTTC.

The V gene is TRBV29-1, the J gene TRBJ1-1; unclear D gene. The CDR3 runs 13 residues. The germline V gene encodes CDR1 SQVTM and CDR2 ANQGSEA. V was clipped by 3 bases and J by 1 base, with 9 bases between them. CDR3 DNA sequence: TGCAGCGTTGATCCCACATCGAACACTGAAGCTTTCTTT. It is translated as CSVDPTSNTEAFF.

This chain uses TRBV6-5 with TRBJ2-1; D uncertain. The CDR3 contains 15 residues. Per germline, CDR1 MNHEY and CDR2 SVGAGI. Trimming took off 2 bases at V and 0 bases at J, with 8 bases between the two ends. In DNA, the CDR3 is TGTGCCAGCAGTTACAAGCTCAACTCCTACAATGAGCAGTTCTTC. Translating gives CASSYKLNSYNEQFF.

This sequence joins TRBV5-6 and TRBJ1-2; D unclear. The CDR3 is made up of 15 amino acids. V was clipped by 0 bases and J by 7 bases, with 16 bases between them. Germline V CDR1 and CDR2: SGHDT, YYEEEE. The CDR3 DNA is TGTGCCAGCAGCTTGGGGAGCCTGCCGCAGTCTGGCTACACCTTC. As protein: CASSLGSLPQSGYTF.

CDR3 coding DNA: TGCGCCAGCAGCCAAGAACAGGGGGCAAGGGCGGGTGGCTACACCTTC. It yields the protein CASSQEQGARAGGYTF. This rearrangement joins TRBV4-1 to TRBJ1-2; 9 positions agree with TRBD1. Germline CDR1 is MGHRA and CDR2 is YSYEKL. The CDR3 runs 16 residues. V shed 0 bases, J shed 7 bases, and the junction held 9 bases outside the gene matches.

This sequence joins TRBV30 and TRBJ1-1; D is unresolved. CDR1 is GTSNPN, CDR2 SVGIG, per germline (reference sequence). CDR3 size: 17 residues. V dropped 3 bases and J dropped 0 bases, with 20 bases sitting between them. The CDR3, as DNA: TGTGCCTGGAGCCCGAGGCGGCAGTCTCTCATGAACACTGAAGCTTTCTTT. Translation gives CAWSPRRQSLMNTEAFF.

J is TRBJ1-3 and V is TRBV6-5; TRBD1 is a possible D gene (5 bases). Per the germline V gene, CDR1 is MNHEY and CDR2 is SVGAGI. Trimming cost V 4 bases and J 0 bases, with 10 bases left between them. The CDR3 has 15 amino acids. CDR3 residues: CASSSGGSSGNTIYF. CDR3 coding DNA: TGTGCCAGCAGTTCCGGGGGGAGCTCTGGAAACACCATATATTTT.

The CDR3 DNA reads TGTGCCAGCAGTGCCGGCGGGGGGGCCCGCTCCTACGAGCAGTACTTC. It codes for CASSAGGGARSYEQYF. The chain recombines TRBV6-1 with TRBJ2-7, with 9 bases that match TRBD2. From germline, CDR1 is MNHNS and CDR2 SASEGT. This CDR3 has 16 residues. V lost 4 bases, J lost 0 bases, and 7 bases stayed unmatched.

V usage is TRBV4-1 and J usage is TRBJ2-3, with D possibly matching TRBD1 (6 bases). Trimming left V 1 base short and J 3 bases short, with 17 bases between. Germline V gives CDR1 MGHRA, CDR2 YSYEKL. The CDR3 has 17 amino acids. This chain's CDR3 is CASSQVRAGVLTDTQYF. The CDR3 DNA reads TGCGCCAGCAGCCAAGTAAGGGCAGGGGTTTTGACAGATACGCAGTATTTT.

The chain joins TRBV4-1 to TRBJ2-5; 8 positions agree with TRBD2. CDR3 length equals 17 residues. J was trimmed by 5 bases and V by 2 bases; bases with no gene match: 13. Germline CDR1 and CDR2: MGHRA and YSYEKL. The CDR3 DNA sequence: TGCGCCAGCAGCCAATGGTTGATGGCGGGAGGTCCGGAGACCCAGTACTTC. Its protein product is CASSQWLMAGGPETQYF.

The chain joins TRBV7-9 to TRBJ1-1; D is unclear. V lost 4 bases and J 4 bases, leaving 10 bases between the germline ends. CDR1 and CDR2 (germline): SEHNR, FQNEAQ (reference sequence). This CDR3 is built from 13 residues. The CDR3 sequence is CASSSGVSTEAFF. The CDR3, as DNA: TGTGCCAGCAGCTCGGGAGTAAGCACTGAAGCTTTCTTT.

V and J are TRBV2 and TRBJ2-1, with D unresolved. The V end was cut by 4 bases, the J end by 2 bases, with 3 bases between. CDR1 and CDR2 from the germline V gene are SNHLY and FYNNEI. The CDR3 is made up of 12 amino acids. CDR3 sequence (DNA): TGTGCCAGCAGTGGGCCCTACAATGAGCAGTTCTTC. Translation gives CASSGPYNEQFF.

The gene calls are TRBV2 and TRBJ2-3; TRBD1 might be the D (6 bases). Trimming stripped 6 bases from V and 2 bases from J, with 12 bases between. There are 14 residues in the CDR3. CDR1 and CDR2 (germline): SNHLY, FYNNEI. CDR3 in amino acids: CASSDRLNTDTQYF. The CDR3 DNA reads as TGTGCCAGCAGCGACAGGTTAAACACAGATACGCAGTATTTT.

Here the CDR3 reads CASGLVSRRAEHNEQFF. The CDR3 DNA sequence: TGTGCTAGTGGTTTGGTTTCAAGGAGAGCGGAACACAATGAGCAGTTCTTC. This chain joins TRBV12-5 and TRBJ2-1; maybe TRBD2 (5 bases). The CDR3 is made up of 17 amino acids. Trimming removed 0 bases from V and 5 bases from J, with 17 bases in between. The germline gives CDR1 LGHNT, CDR2 FRNRAP.

There are a few counts of this clone. CDR3 amino acids: CASSLDRYYGYTF. For the CDR3, the DNA is TGTGCCAGCAGCCTGGACCGCTACTATGGCTACACCTTC. The chain carries TRBV2 and TRBJ1-2; D is ambiguous. The CDR3 has 13 amino acids. Germline loops: CDR1 SNHLY, CDR2 FYNNEI. V lost 6 bases and J 3 bases, leaving 11 bases between the germline ends.

The chain combines TRBV5-1 with TRBJ2-7; D is possibly TRBD2 (6 bases). Germline CDR1 and CDR2: SGHRS and YFSETQ. With 0 bases removed from V and 4 bases from J, the gap between germline ends came to 23 bases. This CDR3 is 18 amino acids long. CDR3: CASSLVLQGGMPNYEQYF. The CDR3 DNA follows: TGCGCCAGCAGCTTGGTTCTGCAGGGAGGAATGCCCAATTACGAGCAGTACTTC. Drawing the rest from reference TRBV5-1 and TRBJ2-7, the complete variable domain is KAGVTQTPRYLIKTRGQQVTLSCSPISGHRSVSWYQQTPGQGLQFLFEYFSETQRNKGNFPGRFSGRQFSNSRSEMNVSTLELGDSALYLCASSLVLQGGMPNYEQYFGPGTRLTVT.